These T cell receptor beta chains were read from a single sample in a study of control samples from healthy donors and cancer patients. Generated by immunoSEQ multiplex PCR, the TCRdb table keeps only in-frame clones and is missing some. The profile shows 75,000 to 80,000 clones, 75% to 90% of them singletons. The sequencing sample was made of PBMCs. The receptors derive from a woman in her 50s with colorectal cancer. Both conserved end residues are part of each CDR3. Fields, in order: V gene, J gene, D gene, CDR3 protein. D genes are given only for firm matches.

>TRBV7-2|TRBJ2-3|TRBD2
CASSIAGGRTDTQYF
>TRBV5-3|TRBJ1-2|.
CARSLGRRDGYTF
>TRBV28|TRBJ2-2|.
CASSSTGNTGELFF
>TRBV2|TRBJ1-1|.
CASSGAGKNTEAFF
>TRBV20-1|TRBJ2-1|.
CSASRSYSYNEQFF
>TRBV28|TRBJ1-3|TRBD1
CASSLVAGTGVLGNTIYF
>TRBV19|TRBJ1-6|.
CASTSETSSYNSPLHF
>TRBV15|TRBJ1-2|TRBD1
CATSRPGTVNYGYTF
>TRBV20-1|TRBJ1-6|.
CSASSGEDSSPLHF
>TRBV27|TRBJ1-4|.
CASSSRGSATEKLFF
>TRBV19|TRBJ1-1|.
CASRGRVGTEAFF
>TRBV27|TRBJ1-2|TRBD1
CASSPRQGAFAGYTF
>TRBV2|TRBJ2-5|.
CASSLLQETQYF
>TRBV5-1|TRBJ2-3|TRBD2
CASSLERGRTDTQYF
>TRBV2|TRBJ1-6|.
CASSEAHPPSPLHF
>TRBV2|TRBJ2-5|.
CASSEGGRGGGETQYF
>TRBV19|TRBJ1-1|.
CATKDRDSFGWTEAFF
>TRBV12-3/TRBV12-4|TRBJ1-1|TRBD1
CASSKDRDTEAFF
>TRBV28|TRBJ1-2|.
CASKESSYGYTF
>TRBV6-5|TRBJ2-1|.
CASSRTDNNEQFF
>TRBV27|TRBJ2-6|.
CASSSSPGANVLTF
>TRBV7-8|TRBJ1-3|TRBD1
CASSLATGGGNTIYF
>TRBV18|TRBJ2-2|.
CASSPGTGNTGELFF
>TRBV29-1|TRBJ1-1|TRBD1
CSVNSGGTEAFF
>TRBV19|TRBJ2-3|.
CASSISPGADTQYF
>TRBV20-1|TRBJ2-5|.
CSASKGGPKETQYF
>TRBV5-1|TRBJ1-3|TRBD1
CASSTTGTSSGNTIYF
>TRBV24-1|TRBJ2-1|TRBD1
CATSRDSTLNEQFF
>TRBV3-1/TRBV3-2|TRBJ2-3|TRBD2
CASSQAPSGANTDTQYF
>TRBV5-5|TRBJ1-3|.
CASSRNRPGNTIYF
>TRBV19|TRBJ2-3|TRBD1
CASSRRQGRTDTQYF
>TRBV9|TRBJ1-4|.
CASSVGGTTNEKLFF
>TRBV5-1|TRBJ2-2|.
CASSLTADTGELFF
>TRBV29-1|TRBJ2-2|TRBD1
CSGWDRDTGELFF
>TRBV6-1|TRBJ2-2|.
CASSTNGELFF
>TRBV18|TRBJ1-2|.
CASSPKPRQTNGYTF
>TRBV9|TRBJ2-2|TRBD2
CASSVGRGANTGELFF
>TRBV4-2|TRBJ1-2|.
CASSQGSSYGYTF
>TRBV6-1|TRBJ1-3|.
CASSENHLSSGNTIYF
>TRBV6-6|TRBJ2-5|.
CASSYPRGLETQYF
>TRBV28|TRBJ1-3|.
CASQVGGHTIYF
>TRBV7-3|TRBJ1-3|TRBD1
CASSLQGTTGNTIYF
>TRBV19|TRBJ1-1|TRBD1
CASSKLDRVEAFF
>TRBV6-5|TRBJ1-2|.
CASTRAGEGYGYTF
>TRBV5-1|TRBJ1-2|TRBD1
CASSSGQEDYGYTF
>TRBV6-5|TRBJ1-1|.
CASSYSRGAEAFF
>TRBV4-2|TRBJ2-1|TRBD2
CASSQRGRGGFSEQFF
>TRBV9|TRBJ1-5|.
CASSRGHSNQPQHF